This T cell receptor beta chain was identified in a study of spatial heterogeneity in lung cancer. Overall study context: Fewer alpha-chain than beta-chain sequences were consistently detected.

Stated time point: sample taken at primary tumor resection. Whole RNA obtained from tumor, nontumor lung or frozen PBMC underwent sequencing without sorting. Germline V gene sequence: CDR1 SGHAT, CDR2 FQNNGV. This CDR3 contains 14 residues. Between the trimmed V and J ends, which lost 5 bases and 4 bases, there was a span of 14 bases. Each molecule of TCR cDNA was tagged with one unique molecular identifier. From the 5' RACE reads, TCRdb called clonotypes with MiXCR, one entry per CDR3 protein. The sample yields around 45,000 distinct CDR3 sequences, approximately 12% seen once. The sequencing used PBMCs, collected at surgery. The chain carries TRBV11-2 and TRBJ2-5; D possibly corresponds to TRBD1 (7 bases). This clonotype was obtained from a female donor with early-stage non-small cell lung cancer. In DNA form, the CDR3 reads TGTGCCAGCAGCCCAGGGGGGATCACAGAGACCCAGTACTTC. It yields the protein CASSPGGITETQYF.